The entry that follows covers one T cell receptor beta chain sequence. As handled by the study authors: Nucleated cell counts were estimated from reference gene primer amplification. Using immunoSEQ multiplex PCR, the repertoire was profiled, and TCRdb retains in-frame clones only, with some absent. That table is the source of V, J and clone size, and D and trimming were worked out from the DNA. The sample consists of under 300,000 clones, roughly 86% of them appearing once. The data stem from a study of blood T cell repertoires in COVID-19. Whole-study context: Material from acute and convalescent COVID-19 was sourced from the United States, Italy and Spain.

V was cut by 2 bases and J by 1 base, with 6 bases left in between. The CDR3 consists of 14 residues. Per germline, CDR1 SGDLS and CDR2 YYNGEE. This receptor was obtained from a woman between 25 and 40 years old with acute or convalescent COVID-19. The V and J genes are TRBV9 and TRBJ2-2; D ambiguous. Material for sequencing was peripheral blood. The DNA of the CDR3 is TGTGCCAGCAGCGTTTCTATGAACACCGGGGAGCTGTTTTTT. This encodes CASSVSMNTGELFF. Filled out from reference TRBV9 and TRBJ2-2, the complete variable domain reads DSGVTQTPKHLITATGQRVTLRCSPRSGDLSVYWYQQSLDQGLQFLIQYYNGEERAKGNILERFSAQQFPDLHSELNLSSLELGDSALYFCASSVSMNTGELFFGEGSRLTVL.